The clone carrying this T cell receptor beta chain was found many times. The CDR3 consists of 16 residues. V was cut by 1 base and J by 5 bases, with 12 bases left in between. Germline assignment: CDR1 SGHVS and CDR2 FQNEAQ. The data originate from a study of T cells in Graves' hyperthyroidism and ophthalmopathy. TCR beta CDR3 regions were amplified from RNA transcripts. A first-round RT-PCR of the TCR CDR3 used the HTBI primer set. TCRdb recomputed calls from the multiplex PCR reads with MiXCR, one row per CDR3 protein. The table lists a few hundred thousand distinct CDR3 sequences, roughly 46% of them singletons.

The chain uses TRBV7-8 and TRBJ1-6, with D possibly TRBD1 on 6 matching bases. Source material: peripheral blood or thyroid tissue (not recorded which). The sequence was obtained from a young woman with Graves' hyperthyroidism. The CDR3: CASSLEGGTNNSPLHF. CDR3 bases: TGTGCCAGCAGCTTAGAAGGTGGGACAAATAATTCACCCCTCCACTTT. Full variable domain (outside the CDR3, taken from reference TRBV7-8 and TRBJ1-6): GAGVSQSPRYKVAKRGQDVALRCDPISGHVSLFWYQQALGQGPEFLTYFQNEAQLDKSGLPSDRFFAERPEGSVSTLKIQRTQQEDSAVYLCASSLEGGTNNSPLHFGNGTRLTVT.